This T cell receptor (beta chain) is from a study of lymphopenia after photon versus proton radiotherapy. Per the germline V gene, CDR1 is KGHSH and CDR2 is LQKENI. This CDR3 is 15 amino acids long. Trimming took 3 bases from V and 6 from J, leaving 15 bases between them. Libraries were prepared by immunoSEQ multiplex PCR; TCRdb keeps only in-frame clonotypes and omits some of them. This table has roughly 36,000 clones, about nine tenths appearing once. The V and J genes are TRBV18 and TRBJ1-3; the D is unclear. The clonotype was recovered from a woman aged 50 to 65 with pancreatic cancer. The source material was peripheral blood, sampled from a patient treated with photon-based radiotherapy. DNA of the CDR3: TGTGCCAGCTCACCGACCTGGGGTTGGGAAAACACCATATATTTT. It encodes CASSPTWGWENTIYF.